This T cell receptor beta chain was sequenced in a study of blood T cell repertoires in COVID-19. Study background: Italy, Spain and the United States were the sources of the convalescent and acute COVID-19 samples. Sources were T cells, B-cell-depleted T cells, or PBMCs; the material itself was cDNA or gDNA.

Germline assignment: CDR1 KGHSH and CDR2 LQKENI. CDR3 length equals 15 residues. V shed 6 bases, J shed 3 bases, and the junction held 8 bases outside the gene matches. Original data processing: How many nucleated cells were present was estimated from reference gene primer amplification. Profiling relied on immunoSEQ multiplex PCR, and the TCRdb table lists in-frame clones only, not all of them. The DNA was the basis for D and trimming; V, J and clone size are from that table. This table holds roughly 50,000 clones, 90% found once. The sequencing sample was made of peripheral blood. The chain joins TRBV18 to TRBJ2-7; 10 positions match TRBD1. This TCR came from an older man with acute or convalescent COVID-19. CDR3 in DNA: TGTGCCAGCTCCCCGGGACAGGGGAATTACTACGAGCAGTACTTC. Amino acids: CASSPGQGNYYEQYF.